These 14 T cell receptor beta chains were sequenced from one sample in a study of cytomegalovirus exposure and HLA in healthy donors. Use of 60 Vbeta and 13 Jbeta primers characterized the PCR. TCRdb's table, derived via immunoSEQ multiplex PCR, lists solely in-frame clones and lacks some. The sample records 140,000 or so clones, 75% to 90% being singletons. What was sequenced was PBMCs. The origin of the receptors is a female donor in good health and CMV-seronegative.

This chain joins TRBV10-2 and TRBJ1-4, with D possibly matching TRBD1 (6 bases). This CDR3 has 15 residues. Trimming removed 2 bases from V and 4 bases from J, with 11 bases in between. Germline V CDR1 and CDR2: WSHSY, SAAADI. Here the CDR3 DNA reads TGCGCCAGCAGTGAGGCTGGGGGCCGTAATGAAAAACTGTTTTTT. Translated: CASSEAGGRNEKLFF.

The chain recombines TRBV5-4 with TRBJ1-1; D is perhaps TRBD1 (6 bases). V lost 4 bases and J 5 bases, leaving 15 bases between the germline ends. This CDR3 contains 14 residues. Germline lookup yields CDR1 SGHNT and CDR2 YYREEE (reference sequence). The CDR3 coding sequence is TGTGCCAGCAGCGTTACAGGGTTTCCTACTGAAGCTTTCTTT. The encoded protein is CASSVTGFPTEAFF.

The rearrangement uses TRBV7-9 and TRBJ2-1; TRBD2 aligns across 7 bases. This CDR3 region has 13 residues. Germline V gene sequence: CDR1 SEHNR, CDR2 FQNEAQ (reference sequence). The ends lost 1 base at V and 9 bases at J; junction bases unmatched: 3. The CDR3 is CASSLGGRVEQFF. For the CDR3, the DNA is TGTGCCAGCAGCTTAGGGGGGAGGGTTGAGCAGTTCTTC.

The V and J genes are TRBV28 and TRBJ1-5, with D tentatively TRBD1 (6 bases). Trimming took 5 bases from V and 5 from J, leaving 19 bases between them. This CDR3 has 16 amino acids. Germline V lookup: CDR1 MDHEN, CDR2 SYDVKM. CDR3 loop: CASSPAGRGLDQPQHF. The CDR3 DNA reads TGTGCCAGCAGTCCCGCGGGCAGGGGTTTGGATCAGCCCCAGCATTTT.

The chain uses TRBV27 and TRBJ2-5, with a tentative D call TRBD1 (6 bases). CDR3 length: 15 residues. V lost 2 bases and J lost 5, with 15 bases in between. CDR1 is MNHEY and CDR2 is SMNVEV in the germline V gene (reference sequence). CDR3 nucleotide sequence: TGTGCCAGCAGTTTAACTTACAGGGATCAGGAGACCCAGTACTTC. Protein sequence: CASSLTYRDQETQYF.

This chain connects TRBV4-1 to TRBJ1-5; D remains unclear. Trimming stripped 0 bases from V and 7 bases from J, with 7 bases between. Germline assignment: CDR1 MGHRA and CDR2 YSYEKL. There are 13 residues in the CDR3. The CDR3 here is CASSQEGRQPQHF. CDR3 nucleotide sequence: TGCGCCAGCAGCCAAGAGGGGAGGCAGCCCCAGCATTTT.

This clone was counted only a few times. The rearrangement links TRBV5-4 to TRBJ1-1; D is unclear. V lost 4 bases and J lost 0, with 10 bases in between. The CDR3 length is 14 residues. CDR1 and CDR2 (germline): SGHNT, YYREEE (reference sequence). The CDR3 region has the DNA TGTGCCAGCAGCCCGGGAGGAATGAACACTGAAGCTTTCTTT. Protein sequence: CASSPGGMNTEAFF.

This clone was picked up one time. The chain joins TRBV30 to TRBJ2-3; no clear D. V was pared by 5 bases and J by 4 bases, with 7 bases between. Germline V gene sequence: CDR1 GTSNPN, CDR2 SVGIG (reference sequence). The length of the CDR3 is 11 residues. The CDR3, as DNA: TGTGCCTGGTCCCTCGCAGATACGCAGTATTTT. Its protein product is CAWSLADTQYF.

The V gene is TRBV9, the J gene TRBJ1-1; a weak D match, TRBD1 (5 bases). V was clipped by 2 bases and J by 5 bases, with 13 bases between them. This CDR3 contains 14 residues. From germline, CDR1 is SGDLS and CDR2 YYNGEE. DNA of the CDR3: TGTGCCAGCAGCGTCAGGGTTGAAGTAACTGAAGCTTTCTTT. Translated, it gives CASSVRVEVTEAFF. Full variable domain (missing parts from reference TRBV9 and TRBJ1-1): DSGVTQTPKHLITATGQRVTLRCSPRSGDLSVYWYQQSLDQGLQFLIQYYNGEERAKGNILERFSAQQFPDLHSELNLSSLELGDSALYFCASSVRVEVTEAFFGQGTRLTVV.

This chain uses TRBV7-9 with TRBJ2-7, with D unresolved. CDR1 is SEHNR and CDR2 is FQNEAQ in the germline V gene (reference sequence). V shed 7 bases and J shed 0 bases, with 10 bases lying between them. The CDR3 runs 13 residues. CDR3 bases: TGTGCCAGCACCCTCACGAGCTCCTACGAGCAGTACTTC. Its translation is CASTLTSSYEQYF.

This rearrangement joins TRBV19 to TRBJ2-1; D unclear. This CDR3 comprises 13 residues. CDR1 is LNHDA, CDR2 SQIVND, per germline (reference sequence). V was shortened by 5 bases and J by 3 bases, with 8 bases between the two germline ends. This CDR3 is CASSSGLYNEQFF. CDR3 nucleotides: TGTGCCAGTAGTTCAGGCCTCTACAATGAGCAGTTCTTC. Together with reference TRBV19 and TRBJ2-1, the CDR3 gives the full variable domain: DGGITQSPKYLFRKEGQNVTLSCEQNLNHDAMYWYRQDPGQGLRLIYYSQIVNDFQKGDIAEGYSVSREKKESFPLTVTSAQKNPTAFYLCASSSGLYNEQFFGPGTRLTVL.

J is TRBJ1-5 and V is TRBV27; tentative D call: TRBD1 (5 bases). The CDR3 is made up of 15 amino acids. The germline V gene has CDR1 MNHEY and CDR2 SMNVEV (reference sequence). The V end was cut by 5 bases, the J end by 5 bases, with 16 bases between. Written as DNA, the CDR3 is TGTGCCAGCAGTCCCCAGGGTTTCCCGGATCAGCCCCAGCATTTT. Amino acids: CASSPQGFPDQPQHF.

The chain is built from TRBV2 and TRBJ2-7, with TRBD2 identical over 7 bases. The CDR3 has 15 residues. Germline-derived CDR1 and CDR2 are SNHLY and FYNNEI. V was clipped by 4 bases and J by 5 bases; unmatched bases: 11. In DNA, the CDR3 is TGTGCCAGCAGTGTCCGCCCAGCGGGAAGCAACGAGCAGTACTTC. This codes for CASSVRPAGSNEQYF.

This chain uses TRBV20-1 with TRBJ2-2; no firm D call. The CDR3 loop spans 11 amino acids. Looked up from germline, CDR1 is DFQATT and CDR2 is SNEGSKA (reference sequence). V lost 6 bases and J lost 5, with 7 bases in between. CDR3 bases: TGCAGTGCGGGCCCGACCGGGGAGCTGTTTTTT. Its translation: CSAGPTGELFF.